These 30 T cell receptor beta chains share one sample of origin, sequenced in a study of blood T cell repertoires in COVID-19. TCRdb's table, derived via immunoSEQ multiplex PCR, lists solely in-frame clones and lacks some. The sample yields under 200,000 clones, around 90% seen once. The sample taken for sequencing was peripheral blood. The receptors were sampled from a man in his late teens or twenties with acute or convalescent COVID-19.

The rearrangement links TRBV19 to TRBJ2-1; 9 nucleotides align to TRBD2. Germline-derived CDR1 and CDR2 are LNHDA and SQIVND (reference sequence). V was pared by 3 bases and J by 3 bases, with 0 bases of the junction left unmatched. This CDR3 contains 14 residues. In nucleotides, the CDR3 is TGTGCCAGTAGTATGACTAGCGGCTACAATGAGCAGTTCTTC. Translation: CASSMTSGYNEQFF.

The chain recombines TRBV25-1 with TRBJ2-7, with 7 bases identical to TRBD1. CDR1 is MGHDK, CDR2 SYGVNS, per germline. The V segment lost 2 bases and the J segment 6 bases; nucleotides outside the gene matches: 4. CDR3 length equals 13 residues. The CDR3 DNA reads as TGTGCCAGCAGTGAAAGGACAGGAATCGAGCAGTACTTC. Translating it yields CASSERTGIEQYF.

This clone occurred once. V gene TRBV7-2 combines with J gene TRBJ1-2; D is uncertain. The CDR3 consists of 10 residues. Trimming left V 8 bases short and J 8 bases short, with 9 bases between. Germline CDR1 and CDR2: SGHTA and FQGNSA. The CDR3 coding sequence is TGTGCCAGCGGTTCTATCGGCTACACCTTC. Protein: CASGSIGYTF. Looking up the rest from reference TRBV7-2 and TRBJ1-2 gives the full variable domain: GAGVSQSPSNKVTEKGKDVELRCDPISGHTALYWYRQSLGQGLEFLIYFQGNSAPDKSGLPSDRFSAERTGGSVSTLTIQRTQQEDSAVYLCASGSIGYTFGSGTRLTVV.

This clone appeared once. The J gene is TRBJ2-1, the V gene TRBV6-7, with TRBD2 matching 15 bases. TRBV6-7 is placed among ORFs of uncertain function. There are 16 residues in the CDR3. With V trimmed by 6 bases and J by 5 bases, 5 bases remained unmatched. The CDR3 nucleotides are TGTGCCAGCAGGAGGACTAGCGGGGGGGAAGACAATGAGCAGTTCTTC. Its protein is CASRRTSGGEDNEQFF.

J is TRBJ2-1 and V is TRBV2; 8 nucleotides line up with TRBD2. The V gene's germline CDR1 is SNHLY and CDR2 FYNNEI. V shed 1 base and J 0 bases; nucleotides not matched to a gene: 2. This CDR3 spans 16 amino acids. CDR3 loop: CASSEVAGLSYNEQFF. In DNA, the CDR3 is TGTGCCAGCAGTGAAGTAGCGGGGCTCTCCTACAATGAGCAGTTCTTC.

The CDR3 DNA follows: TGCAGCGTTGGGACAGATGGGAATTCACCCCTCCACTTT. It codes for CSVGTDGNSPLHF. The V and J genes are TRBV29-1 and TRBJ1-6; D might be TRBD1 (6 bases). Trimming stripped 4 bases from V and 7 bases from J, with 11 bases between. Per the germline V gene, CDR1 is SQVTM and CDR2 is ANQGSEA. The CDR3 contains 13 residues. Full variable domain (missing parts from reference TRBV29-1 and TRBJ1-6): SAVISQKPSRDICQRGTSLTIQCQVDSQVTMMFWYRQQPGQSLTLIATANQGSEATYESGFVIDKFPISRPNLTFSTLTVSNMSPEDSSIYLCSVGTDGNSPLHFGNGTRLTVT.

V is TRBV28 and J is TRBJ1-5, with 8 bases matching TRBD1. The CDR3 extends over 21 amino acids. The V and J ends lost 6 bases and 6 bases, in that order; junction bases with no gene match: 28. The germline gives CDR1 MDHEN, CDR2 SYDVKM. CDR3 sequence: CASRSRTGIVVGGLGSQPQHF. CDR3 bases: TGTGCCAGCAGATCAAGGACAGGGATCGTAGTAGGGGGGTTGGGGAGTCAGCCCCAGCATTTT.

This chain joins TRBV20-1 and TRBJ2-5; D is possibly TRBD1 (6 bases). The CDR3 covers 17 residues. Germline CDR1 is DFQATT and CDR2 is SNEGSKA (reference sequence). Trimming stripped 3 bases from V and 3 bases from J, with 23 bases between. CDR3 in DNA: TGCAGTGCTAGTCCGGGCGCATTAGGGGGACATAAAGAGACCCAGTACTTC. Protein product: CSASPGALGGHKETQYF.

The chain carries TRBV29-1 and TRBJ1-1; the D gene is possibly TRBD1 (6 bases). Germline V CDR1 and CDR2: SQVTM, ANQGSEA. V was shortened by 8 bases and J by 7 bases, with 20 bases between the two germline ends. This CDR3 has 13 amino acids. The CDR3 protein is CSPTGQGQGEAFF. DNA of the CDR3: TGCAGCCCGACAGGTCAGGGGCAGGGTGAAGCTTTCTTT.

The chain combines TRBV3-1 (or the pseudogene TRBV3-2) with TRBJ2-7; D gene unclear. Germline V gene lookup returns CDR1 LGHDT and CDR2 YNNKEL (reference sequence). The CDR3 totals 15 residues. The ends were cut back, 5 bases at V and 1 base at J, with 15 bases in the middle. CDR3 sequence (DNA): TGTGCCAGCAGCGAACTCGGGTCTAGATCCTACGAGCAGTACTTC. Its protein product is CASSELGSRSYEQYF.

The table lists this clone with a count of one. J is TRBJ2-6 and V is TRBV19, with D unresolved. V gave up 7 bases and J gave up 0 bases, with 10 bases separating them. The CDR3 is 15 amino acids. Germline CDR1 is LNHDA and CDR2 is SQIVND (reference sequence). CDR3 DNA: TGTGCCAGTAACCAGGTGGCCTCTGGGGCCAACGTCCTGACTTTC. Translation gives CASNQVASGANVLTF.

CDR3 loop: CASSPIDQPQHF. CDR3 bases: TGTGCCAGCAGCCCTATAGATCAGCCCCAGCATTTT. This chain uses TRBV7-8 with TRBJ1-5, with D unresolved. Germline loops: CDR1 SGHVS, CDR2 FQNEAQ. The CDR3 length is 12 residues. The V end was cut by 5 bases, the J end by 5 bases, with 7 bases between.

The CDR3 DNA follows: TGTGCCTGGACCCCCTTGGGACAGGGGTCCTACGAGCAGTACTTC. This codes for CAWTPLGQGSYEQYF. The V gene is TRBV30, the J gene TRBJ2-7; 10 positions agree with TRBD1. The CDR3 runs to 15 residues. V lost 4 bases, J lost 1 base, and 7 bases stayed unmatched. CDR1 and CDR2 (germline): GTSNPN, SVGIG (reference sequence).

This sequence joins TRBV5-5 and TRBJ2-2; TRBD1 matches 7 bases. Germline trimming cut 5 bases from V and 1 base from J; bases unmatched to any gene: 8. Germline loops: CDR1 SGHKS, CDR2 YYEKEE (reference sequence). The CDR3 contains 16 residues. DNA of the CDR3: TGTGCCAGCAGTTACTTAGGGGGCCGGAACACCGGGGAGCTGTTTTTT. This sequence encodes CASSYLGGRNTGELFF.

CDR3 in DNA: TGTGCCAGCAGTAAGGGGAATGAGCAGTTCTTC. Its protein product is CASSKGNEQFF. The rearrangement joins TRBV6-1 to TRBJ2-1; D may be TRBD1 (5 bases). The CDR3 runs to 11 residues. Germline CDR1 MNHNS, CDR2 SASEGT. The V gene lost 5 bases and the J gene lost 7 bases, with 6 bases spanning the gap.

V and J are TRBV24-1 and TRBJ2-1; TRBD2 agrees at 8 bases. With 4 bases clipped from V and 3 bases from J, the junction kept 7 bases outside the gene matches. CDR1 and CDR2 (germline): KGHDR, SFDVKD. The CDR3 is made up of 16 amino acids. CDR3 bases: TGTGCCACCAGTGACCCGATTAGCGGGGACTACAATGAGCAGTTCTTC. Translated, it gives CATSDPISGDYNEQFF.

This clone was seen a few times. At the DNA level, this CDR3 is encoded by other sequences in the same sample as well. The chain combines TRBV4-1 with TRBJ2-7; D possibly corresponds to TRBD1 (5 bases). The CDR3 loop spans 13 amino acids. Looked up from germline, CDR1 is MGHRA and CDR2 is YSYEKL. V was shortened by 4 bases and J by 1 base, with 8 bases between the two germline ends. The CDR3 sequence: CASSRDSSYEQYF. The CDR3 DNA reads TGCGCCAGCAGCCGCGACAGTTCCTACGAGCAGTACTTC.

Here the CDR3 reads CASRKEEGASGYTF. CDR3 in DNA: TGTGCCAGTAGAAAGGAGGAGGGGGCGAGCGGCTACACCTTC. J is TRBJ1-2 and V is TRBV19; 7 bases match TRBD1. Germline assignment: CDR1 LNHDA and CDR2 SQIVND (reference sequence). The CDR3 runs 14 residues. V trimming: 6 bases; J trimming: 8 bases; junction bases outside the gene matches: 12.

The chain has TRBV19 and TRBJ1-4; D gene unclear. The germline CDR1 and CDR2 sequences are LNHDA and SQIVND (reference sequence). V was trimmed by 5 bases and J by 7 bases, leaving 8 bases between them. The CDR3 has 12 amino acids. CDR3 in amino acids: CASSQGSEKLFF. Written as DNA, the CDR3 is TGTGCCAGTAGTCAAGGGAGTGAAAAACTGTTTTTT. The full variable domain, rest sourced from reference TRBV19 and TRBJ1-4, is DGGITQSPKYLFRKEGQNVTLSCEQNLNHDAMYWYRQDPGQGLRLIYYSQIVNDFQKGDIAEGYSVSREKKESFPLTVTSAQKNPTAFYLCASSQGSEKLFFGSGTQLSVL.

The chain recombines TRBV9 with TRBJ2-1; 7 bases agree with TRBD2. With 3 bases clipped from V and 3 bases from J, the junction kept 6 bases outside the gene matches. Per germline, CDR1 SGDLS and CDR2 YYNGEE. The CDR3 has 15 residues. CDR3 region: CASSARLAHYNEQFF. CDR3 in DNA: TGTGCCAGCAGCGCTCGACTAGCTCACTACAATGAGCAGTTCTTC.

CDR3 nucleotides: TGTGCCAGCAGCCCGACTAGCGGGAGCGGGGAGCTGTTTTTT. This sequence encodes CASSPTSGSGELFF. The chain employs TRBV9 and TRBJ2-2; 12 nucleotides agree with TRBD2. Germline V gives CDR1 SGDLS, CDR2 YYNGEE. The CDR3 covers 14 residues. With V trimmed by 4 bases and J by 7 bases, 2 bases remained unmatched.

The chain joins TRBV18 to TRBJ1-1, with 7 bases lining up with TRBD1. The CDR3 consists of 13 residues. CDR1 is KGHSH, CDR2 LQKENI, per germline. V dropped 4 bases and J dropped 7; count of bases not matched to a gene: 6. The CDR3: CASSRDRANEAFF. CDR3 in DNA: TGTGCCAGCTCACGAGACAGGGCAAATGAAGCTTTCTTT.

The gene calls are TRBV5-1 and TRBJ2-1, with TRBD1 matching over 9 bases. The CDR3 has 16 residues. Trimming took 3 bases from V and 2 from J; bases not matched to a gene: 6. Germline lookup yields CDR1 SGHRS and CDR2 YFSETQ. The CDR3 spells CASSYRGQGPYNEQFF. The CDR3 DNA is TGCGCCAGCAGCTACCGAGGACAGGGGCCCTACAATGAGCAGTTCTTC. The variable domain in full, completed from reference TRBV5-1 and TRBJ2-1, reads KAGVTQTPRYLIKTRGQQVTLSCSPISGHRSVSWYQQTPGQGLQFLFEYFSETQRNKGNFPGRFSGRQFSNSRSEMNVSTLELGDSALYLCASSYRGQGPYNEQFFGPGTRLTVL.

The CDR3 sequence: CASRDRGNYIGGYTF. For the CDR3, the DNA is TGTGCCAGCAGGGACAGGGGGAATTATATCGGTGGCTACACCTTC. The chain uses TRBV2 and TRBJ1-2; 10 nucleotides agree with TRBD1. V dropped 6 bases and J dropped 7; count of bases not matched to a gene: 11. CDR1 is SNHLY and CDR2 is FYNNEI in the germline V gene. The CDR3 loop spans 15 amino acids. Combining the CDR3 with reference TRBV2 and TRBJ1-2 gives the whole variable domain EPEVTQTPSHQVTQMGQEVILRCVPISNHLYFYWYRQILGQKVEFLVSFYNNEISEKSEIFDDQFSVERPDGSNFTLKIRSTKLEDSAMYFCASRDRGNYIGGYTFGSGTRLTVV.

The rearrangement joins TRBV7-8 to TRBJ2-4, with 9 bases fitting TRBD1. The CDR3 has 13 amino acids. Germline V CDR1 and CDR2: SGHVS, FQNEAQ. The J segment lost 6 bases and the V segment lost 7 bases, leaving 4 bases of the junction unmatched. The CDR3 sequence: CASIEQGANIQYF. CDR3 bases: TGTGCCAGCATTGAACAGGGGGCAAACATTCAGTACTTC.

This sequence joins TRBV6-5 and TRBJ1-2; a possible D gene is TRBD1 (6 bases). The germline V and J ends were trimmed by 8 bases and 4 bases, with 20 bases remaining between them. This CDR3 is built from 15 residues. Germline assignment: CDR1 MNHEY and CDR2 SVGAGI. The CDR3 loop is CASSFHREGIYGYTF. In nucleotides, the CDR3 is TGTGCCAGCTCTTTCCACAGGGAGGGGATCTATGGCTACACCTTC.

The rearrangement joins TRBV19 to TRBJ2-3; 10 bases map to TRBD2. The CDR3 is 13 residues long. The V gene end was trimmed by 6 bases and the J gene end by 6 bases; junction bases not matched to a gene: 3. In germline, CDR1 is LNHDA, CDR2 SQIVND (reference sequence). The CDR3 sequence is CASRLAGEDTQYF. The CDR3 region has the DNA TGTGCCAGTAGGCTAGCGGGAGAGGATACGCAGTATTTT.

The V call is TRBV5-1, the J call TRBJ1-1, with 8 bases lining up with TRBD1. The germline V gene has CDR1 SGHRS and CDR2 YFSETQ. V gave up 4 bases and J gave up 3 bases; unmatched junction bases: 11. The CDR3 covers 16 residues. The CDR3 DNA is TGCGCCAGCAGCCCAAGACAGGGGCCGGGGGACACTGAAGCTTTCTTT. Translation gives CASSPRQGPGDTEAFF.

This chain links TRBV7-8 with TRBJ1-2; 8 bases align to TRBD1. The CDR3 has 14 amino acids. V trimming: 2 bases; J trimming: 6 bases; junction bases outside the gene matches: 5. Germline loops: CDR1 SGHVS, CDR2 FQNEAQ. The CDR3, as DNA: TGTGCCAGCAGCTTACCGGACAGGGCTGATGGCTACACCTTC. Residues: CASSLPDRADGYTF.

This sequence joins TRBV11-2 and TRBJ2-5, with TRBD1 matching over 8 bases. This CDR3 has 16 amino acids. Germline trimming cut 4 bases from V and 5 bases from J; bases unmatched to any gene: 12. The germline V gene encodes CDR1 SGHAT and CDR2 FQNNGV. CDR3 loop: CASSSEAQDRVETQYF. The CDR3 nucleotides read TGTGCCAGCAGCTCTGAAGCCCAGGACAGGGTGGAGACCCAGTACTTC.